The TCR beta chain under discussion was sequenced for a study of T-cell reconstitution after alpha-beta-depleted transplantation in children. Whole-study results and caveats: Several patients had high TCRbeta diversity at day 60; it came from surviving recipient T cells and thymic progenitors. At the one-year point after transplant, T-cell counts and TCRbeta diversity were found to come mostly from T cells that had been newly produced. By about two months after transplant, alpha-beta T cells reportedly arose from several hundred graft clones that had expanded.

This CDR3 has 14 amino acids. V lost 3 bases and J lost 1, with 13 bases in between. Per the germline V gene, CDR1 is DFQATT and CDR2 is SNEGSKA (reference sequence). This clonotype was detected ten times or more. Its antigen is unknown. Unique molecular identifiers featured in how the TCRbeta library was prepared. One entry per CDR3 protein results from TCRdb running MiXCR on the PCR reads. The sample contains a few hundred thousand distinct CDR3 sequences, 6.6% of which appear only once. The sequences come from PBMCs, collected before TCRalphabeta/CD19-depleted stem cell transplant. This clonotype originated in a boy aged 2 to 10 with acute lymphoblastic leukemia, due to receive a stem cell transplant. The V gene is TRBV20-1, the J gene TRBJ2-7, with a tentative D call TRBD2 (5 bases). As DNA, the CDR3 is TGCAGTGCTAGGGGTGGCCCGGGGTCCTACGAGCAGTACTTC. Translation: CSARGGPGSYEQYF.